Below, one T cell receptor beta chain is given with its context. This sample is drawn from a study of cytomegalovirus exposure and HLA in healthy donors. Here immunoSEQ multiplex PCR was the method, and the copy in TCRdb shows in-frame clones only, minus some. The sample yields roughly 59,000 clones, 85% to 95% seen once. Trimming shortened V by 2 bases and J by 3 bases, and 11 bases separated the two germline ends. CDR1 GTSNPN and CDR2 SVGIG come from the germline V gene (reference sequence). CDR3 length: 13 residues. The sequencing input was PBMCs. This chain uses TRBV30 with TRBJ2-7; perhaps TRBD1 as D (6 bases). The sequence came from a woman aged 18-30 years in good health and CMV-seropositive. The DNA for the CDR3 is TGTGCCTGGAGTCCAAACAGGGACTACGAGCAGTACTTC. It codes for CAWSPNRDYEQYF.